This T cell receptor beta chain appears in the sequencing data of a study of blood T cell repertoires in COVID-19. As for the study in general: Whether acute or convalescent, the COVID-19 samples came from the United States, Italy and Spain. From T cells, B-cell-depleted T cells, or PBMCs came the material, which was cDNA or gDNA.

As processed by the authors: Estimates of nucleated cell counts were drawn from the amplification of reference gene primers. TCRdb keeps only in-frame clones here, not all; method: immunoSEQ multiplex PCR. That table supplies the V and J calls and clone size; D and trimming were determined from the DNA. The sample yields 60,000 to 80,000 clones, more than 80% seen once. This CDR3 has 14 amino acids. Trimming stripped 3 bases from V and 2 bases from J, with 8 bases between. CDR1 and CDR2 from the germline V gene are ENHRY and SYGVKD. The clonotype was recovered from a woman of 80 years or more with acute or convalescent COVID-19. The chain is built from TRBV10-3 and TRBJ1-3; D is ambiguous. The source material was peripheral blood. CDR3: CAISEPRAGNTIYF. The CDR3 DNA is TGTGCCATCAGTGAACCGAGGGCTGGAAACACCATATATTTT.